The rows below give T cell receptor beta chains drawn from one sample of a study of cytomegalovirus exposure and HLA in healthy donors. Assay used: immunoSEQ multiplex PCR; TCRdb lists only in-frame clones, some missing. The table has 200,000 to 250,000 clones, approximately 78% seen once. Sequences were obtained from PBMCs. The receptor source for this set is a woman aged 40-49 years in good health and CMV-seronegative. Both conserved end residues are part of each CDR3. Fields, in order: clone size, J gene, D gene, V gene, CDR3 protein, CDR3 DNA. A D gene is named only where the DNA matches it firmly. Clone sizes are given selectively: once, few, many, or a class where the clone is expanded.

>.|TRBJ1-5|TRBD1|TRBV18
CASSQGTGDSNQPQHF
TGTGCCAGCTCACAAGGGACAGGGGACAGCAATCAGCCCCAGCATTTT
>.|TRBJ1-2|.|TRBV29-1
CSVGKTAGGYTF
TGCAGCGTTGGTAAGACAGCTGGTGGCTACACCTTC
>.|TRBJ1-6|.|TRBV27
CASSFRVQSSYNSPLHF
TGTGCCAGCAGTTTTCGAGTACAGAGCTCCTATAATTCACCCCTCCACTTT
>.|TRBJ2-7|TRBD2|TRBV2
CASSKGLLAYEQYF
TGTGCCAGCAGCAAGGGACTACTCGCCTACGAGCAGTACTTC
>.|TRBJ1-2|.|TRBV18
CASSPLDSNYGYTF
TGTGCCAGCTCACCACTAGACAGTAACTATGGCTACACCTTC
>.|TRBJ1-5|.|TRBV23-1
CASSQANSYQPQHF
TGCGCCAGCAGTCAGGCCAACAGTTATCAGCCCCAGCATTTT
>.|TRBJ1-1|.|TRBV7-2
CASSPRGGITEAFF
TGTGCCAGCAGCCCGAGGGGGGGCATCACTGAAGCTTTCTTT
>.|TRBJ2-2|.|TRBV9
CASSVGSAGELFF
TGTGCCAGCAGCGTAGGGTCGGCCGGGGAGCTGTTTTTT
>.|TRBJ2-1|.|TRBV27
CASSLFWGDNEQFF
TGTGCCAGCAGTTTATTTTGGGGAGACAATGAGCAGTTCTTC
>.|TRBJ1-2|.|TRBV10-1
CASSPGLSYGYTF
TGCGCCAGCAGTCCTGGACTCTCCTATGGCTACACCTTC
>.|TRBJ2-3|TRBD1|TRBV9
CASSAGTDGDTQYF
TGTGCCAGCAGCGCGGGGACAGACGGAGATACGCAGTATTTT
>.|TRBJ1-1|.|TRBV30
CAGSQENTEAFF
TGTGCCGGATCACAGGAGAACACTGAAGCTTTCTTT
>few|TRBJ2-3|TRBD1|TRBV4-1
CASSQEGTGANTDTQYF
TGCGCCAGCAGCCAAGAAGGGACAGGGGCTAACACAGATACGCAGTATTTT
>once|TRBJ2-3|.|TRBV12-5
CASGSLPGTDTQYF
TGTGCTAGTGGTTCCTTACCGGGCACAGATACGCAGTATTTT
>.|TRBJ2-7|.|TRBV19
CASSIRSGYDSQYF
TGTGCCAGTAGTATCCGGTCAGGGTACGACTCCCAGTACTTC
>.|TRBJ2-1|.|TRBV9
CASSVDPGSSYNEQFF
TGTGCCAGCAGCGTAGATCCGGGGAGCTCCTACAATGAGCAGTTCTTC
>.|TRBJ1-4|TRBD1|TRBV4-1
CASSPLSNRGESATNEKLFF
TGCGCCAGCAGCCCTCTCTCCAACAGGGGAGAATCCGCAACTAATGAAAAACTGTTTTTT
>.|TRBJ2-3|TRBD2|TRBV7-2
CASSFGLAALDF
TGTGCCAGCAGCTTCGGACTAGCGGCTTTGGATTTT
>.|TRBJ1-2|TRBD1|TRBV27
CASSPRTGEYYGYTF
TGTGCCAGCAGTCCCCGGACAGGGGAGTACTATGGCTACACCTTC
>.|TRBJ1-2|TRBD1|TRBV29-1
CSVGQGNYGYTF
TGCAGCGTTGGACAGGGGAACTATGGCTACACCTTC
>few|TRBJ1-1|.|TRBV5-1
CASSLAGVKNTEAFF
TGCGCCAGCAGCTTGGCCGGGGTAAAGAACACTGAAGCTTTCTTT
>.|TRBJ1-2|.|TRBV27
CASSLGQNYGYTF
TGTGCCAGCAGTCTGGGACAAAACTATGGCTACACCTTC
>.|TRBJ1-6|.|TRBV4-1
CASSHSSSYNSPLHF
TGCGCCAGCAGCCACTCTAGCTCCTATAATTCACCCCTCCACTTT
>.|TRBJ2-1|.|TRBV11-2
CASSLILTVLHNEQFF
TGTGCCAGCAGCTTAATTCTAACGGTCCTCCACAATGAGCAGTTCTTC
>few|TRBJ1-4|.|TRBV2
CASRQGTEKLFF
TGTGCCAGCAGGCAGGGTACTGAAAAACTGTTTTTT
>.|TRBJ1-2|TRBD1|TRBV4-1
CASSPPTGKVYGYTF
TGCGCCAGCAGCCCTCCGACAGGGAAAGTTTATGGCTACACCTTC
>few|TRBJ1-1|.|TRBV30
CAWRRGKLSFFGDTEAFF
.
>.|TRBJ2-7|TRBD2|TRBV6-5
CASSSPTSGAHYEQYF
TGTGCCAGCAGTTCTCCGACTAGCGGGGCCCACTACGAGCAGTACTTC
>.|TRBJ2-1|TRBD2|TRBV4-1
CASSQALAGGPRDEQFF
TGCGCCAGCAGCCAAGCTTTAGCGGGAGGGCCTAGGGATGAGCAGTTCTTC
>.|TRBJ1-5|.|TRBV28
CASSLYSLNQPQHF
TGTGCCAGCAGTTTATATTCCCTCAATCAGCCCCAGCATTTT
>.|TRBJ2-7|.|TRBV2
CASSGQAYEQYF
TGTGCCAGCAGTGGACAGGCCTACGAGCAGTACTTC
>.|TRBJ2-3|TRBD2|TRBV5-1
CASGLAGGLSGTDTQYF
TGCGCCAGCGGACTAGCGGGAGGGTTGTCTGGCACAGATACGCAGTATTTT
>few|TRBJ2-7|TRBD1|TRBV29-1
CSVEGTGFSEQYF
TGCAGCGTTGAAGGGACAGGGTTCTCCGAGCAGTACTTC
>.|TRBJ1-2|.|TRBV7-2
CASSLQGNGGYTF
TGTGCCAGCAGCTTACAGGGAAATGGGGGCTACACCTTC
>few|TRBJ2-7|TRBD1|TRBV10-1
CASSAPDRGTNEQYF
TGCGCCAGCAGTGCGCCAGACAGGGGAACGAACGAGCAGTACTTC
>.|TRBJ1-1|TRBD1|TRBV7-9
CASSLRQGPLTEAFF
TGTGCCAGCAGCTTAAGACAGGGTCCGTTGACTGAAGCTTTCTTT
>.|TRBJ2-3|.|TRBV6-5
CASSYFAGHTDTQYF
TGTGCCAGCAGTTACTTCGCGGGGCACACAGATACGCAGTATTTT
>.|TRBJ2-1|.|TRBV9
CASSVGGTYNEQFF
TGTGCCAGCAGCGTAGGAGGGACCTACAATGAGCAGTTCTTC
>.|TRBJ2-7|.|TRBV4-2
CASSQAFLQRSQRVQYF
TGTGCCAGCAGCCAAGCGTTTCTTCAGCGGTCCCAAAGGGTGCAGTACTTC
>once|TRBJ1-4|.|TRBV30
CAWGGALNEKLFF
TGTGCCTGGGGGGGGGCCTTGAATGAAAAACTGTTTTTT
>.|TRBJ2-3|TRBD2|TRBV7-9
CASSLMTAGAGDTQYF
TGTGCCAGCAGCTTAATGACAGCGGGAGCGGGAGATACGCAGTATTTT
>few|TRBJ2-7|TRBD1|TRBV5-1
CASSLDGTGLHEQYF
TGCGCCAGCAGCCTCGACGGGACAGGGCTCCACGAGCAGTACTTC
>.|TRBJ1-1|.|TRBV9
CASSSRKWGGGVLAFF
TGTGCCAGCAGCTCTCGAAAGTGGGGGGGAGGGGTTCTAGCTTTCTTT
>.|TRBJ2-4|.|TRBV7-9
CASSPREEPGAPGNIQYF
TGTGCCAGCAGCCCCCGGGAGGAGCCGGGGGCGCCCGGAAACATTCAGTACTTC
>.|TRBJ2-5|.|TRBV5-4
CASSLPLARGQETQYF
TGTGCCAGCAGCCTCCCCCTAGCGAGGGGCCAAGAGACCCAGTACTTC